The next 8 T cell receptor beta chains were all read from a single sample in a study of CD8 T cells in Susac syndrome. It was with random hexamers that about 0.45 to 1 ug RNA was reverse transcribed. TCRdb reprocessed the immunoSEQ multiplex PCR reads via MiXCR and lists one record per CDR3 protein. The table lists roughly 150,000 distinct CDR3 sequences, around 94% of them singletons. What was sequenced was CD4+ T cells from PBMCs. All receptors come from a human donor with multiple sclerosis.

This sequence joins TRBV30 and TRBJ2-2; 14 nucleotides align to TRBD2. The CDR3 covers 18 residues. With 1 base clipped from V and 1 base from J, the junction kept 5 bases outside the gene matches. The V gene's germline CDR1 is GTSNPN and CDR2 SVGIG (reference sequence). Here the CDR3 reads CAWSETSGRARNTGELFF. The DNA for the CDR3 is TGTGCCTGGAGTGAGACTAGCGGGAGGGCCCGGAACACCGGGGAGCTGTTTTTT.

The V gene is TRBV7-9, the J gene TRBJ1-2; the D gene is possibly TRBD1 (5 bases). V was trimmed by 1 base and J by 6 bases, leaving 9 bases between them. The CDR3 extends over 13 amino acids. CDR1 SEHNR and CDR2 FQNEAQ come from the germline V gene (reference sequence). CDR3 amino acids: CASSLVPRDGYTF. The CDR3 DNA sequence: TGTGCCAGCAGCTTAGTCCCCAGGGATGGCTACACCTTC.

A word on this clonotype: A read error may account for a junction end that differs from germline. The chain recombines TRBV7-2 with TRBJ1-1, with 8 bases matching TRBD1. The germline gives CDR1 SGHTA, CDR2 FQGNSA. The CDR3 spans 14 residues. Written as DNA, the CDR3 is TGTGCCAGCAGCACCTGGACAGGGAACGCTGAAGCTTTCTTT. Translation: CASSTWTGNAEAFF.

The chain couples TRBV19 to TRBJ2-4; the D is unclear. CDR1 and CDR2 (germline): LNHDA, SQIVND (reference sequence). The germline V and J ends were trimmed by 3 bases and 7 bases, with 7 bases remaining between them. The CDR3 length is 12 residues. CDR3: CASSITGNIQYF. The CDR3 bases are TGTGCCAGTAGTATTACTGGGAACATTCAGTACTTC.

In its sample, this clonotype was seen once. This chain uses TRBV12-3 or TRBV12-4 with TRBJ1-3, with 7 bases that match TRBD1. The CDR3 runs 14 residues. With 5 bases clipped from V and 4 bases from J, the junction kept 5 bases outside the gene matches. CDR3 loop: CASSVQGIGNTIYF. DNA for the CDR3: TGTGCCAGCAGTGTACAGGGGATCGGAAACACCATATATTTT.

This chain joins TRBV30 and TRBJ2-7; unclear D gene. Germline loops: CDR1 GTSNPN, CDR2 SVGIG (reference sequence). The CDR3 has 12 amino acids. The germline V and J ends were trimmed by 3 bases and 8 bases, with 14 bases remaining between them. CDR3 sequence (DNA): TGTGCCTGGAGCCCGGAAGGTGGTCAGCAGTACTTC. It translates to CAWSPEGGQQYF.

CDR3: CSAKQGANEQFF. In DNA form, the CDR3 reads TGCAGTGCTAAACAGGGTGCCAATGAGCAGTTCTTC. The chain combines TRBV20-1 with TRBJ2-1; possible D gene TRBD1, 6 bases. The CDR3 length is 12 residues. The V gene lost 4 bases and the J gene lost 6 bases, with 10 bases spanning the gap. CDR1 is DFQATT and CDR2 is SNEGSKA in the germline V gene (reference sequence).

The CDR3 nucleotides read TGCGCCAGCAGCTTGACAGGGCAGGCCTCCTCCTACGAGCAGTACTTC. Translated: CASSLTGQASSYEQYF. The genes are TRBV5-1 and TRBJ2-7, with D possibly being TRBD1 (6 bases). CDR3 length equals 16 residues. CDR1 SGHRS and CDR2 YFSETQ come from the germline V gene. Trimming stripped 1 base from V and 0 bases from J, with 14 bases between. The variable domain in full, completed from reference TRBV5-1 and TRBJ2-7, reads KAGVTQTPRYLIKTRGQQVTLSCSPISGHRSVSWYQQTPGQGLQFLFEYFSETQRNKGNFPGRFSGRQFSNSRSEMNVSTLELGDSALYLCASSLTGQASSYEQYFGPGTRLTVT.